This T cell receptor (beta chain) was found in a study of blood T cells in healthy people across ages. Study-level results: The study lacked donor CMV status, which possibly confounded expanded clonotype changes.

Note on this clonotype: Its target is not known.

The second PCR ran roughly 6 to 11 cycles with a sample-barcoded 5' primer and J-beta primers. Tagging of each cDNA molecule was performed by a template-switch adaptor with 12 random nucleotides. TCRdb re-analysed the 5' RACE reads in MiXCR, keeping a single row per CDR3 protein. The sample has roughly 1,100,000 distinct CDR3 sequences; roughly 24% are singletons. Per germline, CDR1 SEHNR and CDR2 FQNEAQ (reference sequence). V dropped 5 bases and J dropped 4 bases, with 12 bases sitting between them. This CDR3 contains 15 residues. The same data also went into a second study, on T cells of mothers and their children. That publication notes: Related and unrelated pairs show similar thymic shaping of TCR recombination output.

The V and J genes are TRBV7-9 and TRBJ2-6; D unclear. The specimen was blood. The TCR was taken from a girl between 2 and 10 years old in good health. The CDR3 DNA follows: TGTGCCAGCAGCCAAATGGGTTTGGGGGCCAACGTCCTGACTTTC. Translation: CASSQMGLGANVLTF. Full variable domain (missing parts from reference TRBV7-9 and TRBJ2-6): DTGVSQNPRHKITKRGQNVTFRCDPISEHNRLYWYRQTLGQGPEFLTYFQNEAQLEKSRLLSDRFSAERPKGSFSTLEIQRTEQGDSAMYLCASSQMGLGANVLTFGAGSRLTVL.